This T cell receptor (beta chain) was sequenced during a study of CD8 T cells in Susac syndrome. An amount of RNA that ranged from roughly 0.45 to 1 ug was reverse transcribed with random hexamers. It was immunoSEQ multiplex PCR that amplified TCR beta CDR3 across 54 Vbeta and 13 Jbeta. From the immunoSEQ multiplex PCR reads, TCRdb called clonotypes with MiXCR, one entry per CDR3 protein. The sample lists about 430,000 distinct CDR3 sequences, more than 70% occurring once. Sequenced: CD8+ T cells from PBMCs. The TCR originated in a human donor with multiple sclerosis.

The CDR3 DNA reads as TGTGCCAGCAGTCAGGGGGGACCCTACAATGAGCAGTTCTTC. Amino acid sequence: CASSQGGPYNEQFF. J is TRBJ2-1 and V is TRBV12-3 or TRBV12-4, with a possible D match to TRBD1 (7 bases). Trimming took 5 bases from V and 2 from J, leaving 10 bases between them. This CDR3 has 14 residues.